This note documents a single T cell receptor beta chain sequence. The target antigen is unknown. Every diagnosis used clinical symptoms, serum thyroxine and TRAb, thyroid ultrasound and orbital computed tomography. This specimen comes from a study of T cells in Graves' hyperthyroidism and ophthalmopathy. Study findings and constraints: Most clonotypes that expanded in the thyroid above 0.001 also showed up in blood.

Amplified regions were TCR beta CDR3 sequences from RNA transcripts. The HTBI primer set drove a first-round RT-PCR of the TCR CDR3. TCRdb reprocessed the multiplex PCR reads with MiXCR, giving one entry per CDR3 protein. Here the sample spans approximately 560,000 distinct CDR3 sequences, 46% being singletons. The length of the CDR3 is 14 residues. Per the germline V gene, CDR1 is SNHLY and CDR2 is FYNNEI. V lost 7 bases and J lost 12, with 19 bases in between. The chain recombines TRBV2 with TRBJ2-6; D gene uncertain. The sequenced sample consisted of peripheral blood or thyroid tissue (not recorded which). This receptor was identified in a woman younger than 35 with Graves' hyperthyroidism. In nucleotides, the CDR3 is TGTGCCAGCACCACCGACAACACTTATGCCGTCCTGACTTTC. Amino acids: CASTTDNTYAVLTF.